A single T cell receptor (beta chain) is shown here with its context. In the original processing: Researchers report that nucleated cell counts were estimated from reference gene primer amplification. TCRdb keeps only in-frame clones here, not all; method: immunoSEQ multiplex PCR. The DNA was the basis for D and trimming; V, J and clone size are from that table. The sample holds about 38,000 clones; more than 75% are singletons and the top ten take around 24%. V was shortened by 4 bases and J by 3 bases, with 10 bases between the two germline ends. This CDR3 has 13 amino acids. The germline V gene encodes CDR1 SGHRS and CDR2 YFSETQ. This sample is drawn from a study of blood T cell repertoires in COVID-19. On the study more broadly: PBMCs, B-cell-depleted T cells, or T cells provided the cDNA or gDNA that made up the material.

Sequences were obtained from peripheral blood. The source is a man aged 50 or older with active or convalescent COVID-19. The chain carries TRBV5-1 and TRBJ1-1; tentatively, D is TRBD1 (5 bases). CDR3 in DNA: TGCGCCAGCAGCGGGGCTGAGGACACTGAAGCTTTCTTT. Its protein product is CASSGAEDTEAFF.